This T cell receptor beta chain was profiled in a study of regulatory T cells in long-lasting Graves disease. Combining iRepertoire HTBI primers with Arm-PCR of CDR3 regions, the authors built TCR beta libraries. TCRdb fed the multiplex PCR reads into MiXCR, producing one record per CDR3 protein. The sample lists more than 450,000 distinct CDR3 sequences; more than 10% were seen once. As for time point: newly diagnosed GD, antithyroid drugs for less than 3 months. PBMC-derived RNA was used for the TCR library. This clonotype was seen a handful of times. V was trimmed by 1 base and J by 5 bases, leaving 8 bases between them. The CDR3 extends over 13 amino acids. Germline loops: CDR1 DFQATT, CDR2 SNEGSKA (reference sequence). Separately, the same data were catalogued under a study of T cells in Graves' hyperthyroidism and ophthalmopathy. That publication notes: In patients aged 18 to 65, hyperthyroidism was newly diagnosed, with duration under 2 months.

The material sequenced was peripheral blood mononuclear cells (PBMCs), taken at new diagnosis, from a patient treated with antithyroid drugs. This receptor was taken from a woman aged 25 to 39 with Graves disease. The rearrangement uses TRBV20-1 and TRBJ1-4, with a tentative D call TRBD1 (5 bases). CDR3 bases: TGCAGTGCTAGAGTGGGGGGAAATGAAAAACTGTTTTTT. Its protein product is CSARVGGNEKLFF.